This entry lists 10 T cell receptor beta chains sequenced from one sample in a study of cytomegalovirus exposure and HLA in healthy donors (dated by TCRdb to about 2017). Receptor libraries were prepared by the immunoSEQ multiplex PCR assay. The multiplex PCR relied on a mix of 60 forward primers for TCR Vbeta segments and 13 reverse primers for TCR Jbeta segments. Not all clones reach the TCRdb copy of this immuneACCESS table, which keeps in-frame sequences only. Checked studies attribute under half of the gap to unresolved V genes and leave the rest unexplained. Present in this sample are 75,000 to 100,000 clones, 65% to 85% of which were seen just once. The ten top clones hold approximately 3.5% of the sample. Sequencing input: PBMCs. Source of these receptors: a man between 35 and 55 years old in good health and CMV-seronegative.

V is TRBV5-1 and J is TRBJ1-5; TRBD1 might be the D (5 bases). The CDR3 has 15 amino acids. Germline loops: CDR1 SGHRS, CDR2 YFSETQ. Trimming shortened V by 1 base and J by 2 bases, and 10 bases separated the two germline ends. The CDR3 loop is CASSLYPGGNQPQHF. DNA of the CDR3: TGCGCCAGCAGCTTGTACCCGGGGGGCAATCAGCCCCAGCATTTT. Full variable domain (missing parts from reference TRBV5-1 and TRBJ1-5): KAGVTQTPRYLIKTRGQQVTLSCSPISGHRSVSWYQQTPGQGLQFLFEYFSETQRNKGNFPGRFSGRQFSNSRSEMNVSTLELGDSALYLCASSLYPGGNQPQHFGDGTRLSIL.

This chain joins TRBV27 and TRBJ2-3; 7 bases agree with TRBD1. The V segment lost 7 bases and the J segment 9 bases; nucleotides outside the gene matches: 19. Germline V gene data show CDR1 as MNHEY and CDR2 as SMNVEV (reference sequence). CDR3 size: 16 residues. CDR3 coding DNA: TGTGCCAGCAAGATTTTAGTTGGGGACAGCCGGTCAACGCAGTATTTT. This codes for CASKILVGDSRSTQYF.

J is TRBJ1-5 and V is TRBV7-8; 8 bases agree with TRBD1. The CDR3 totals 17 residues. Germline V lookup: CDR1 SGHVS, CDR2 FQNEAQ. The V and J ends lost 5 bases and 3 bases, in that order; junction bases with no gene match: 12. The CDR3 DNA sequence: TGTGCCAGCAGCCTTTTCGCAGGGGGCAGTAACAATCAGCCCCAGCATTTT. Its protein product is CASSLFAGGSNNQPQHF.

This chain uses TRBV9 with TRBJ2-3; D perhaps matches TRBD2 (7 bases). The germline V and J ends were trimmed by 0 bases and 1 base, with 24 bases remaining between them. Germline CDR1 SGDLS, CDR2 YYNGEE. This CDR3 is 20 amino acids long. CDR3 in DNA: TGTGCCAGCAGCGTAGACTATGGACTGAGTGGAGGGGGGGGCACAGATACGCAGTATTTT. This encodes CASSVDYGLSGGGGTDTQYF.

Here the CDR3 DNA reads TGTGCCAGCACAATGGCCCTCGGGGCCTACGAGCAGTACTTC. Amino acids: CASTMALGAYEQYF. The gene calls are TRBV18 and TRBJ2-7, with D perhaps TRBD2 (5 bases). Trimming shortened V by 8 bases and J by 2 bases, and 16 bases separated the two germline ends. Germline V gives CDR1 KGHSH, CDR2 LQKENI. The CDR3 is 14 amino acids.

CDR3 coding DNA: TGTGCCAGCTCACCTTTGACCGGGACAGTAATCCGCGAGCAGTACTTC. Translated, it gives CASSPLTGTVIREQYF. The V gene is TRBV18, the J gene TRBJ2-7; 7 nucleotides agree with TRBD1. With 3 bases clipped from V and 6 bases from J, the junction kept 14 bases outside the gene matches. Germline V gene data show CDR1 as KGHSH and CDR2 as LQKENI. The CDR3 is 16 residues long.

This rearrangement joins TRBV5-1 to TRBJ2-3, with 13 positions matching TRBD2. J was trimmed by 4 bases and V by 0 bases; bases with no gene match: 2. The CDR3 has 16 amino acids. In germline, CDR1 is SGHRS, CDR2 YFSETQ. The CDR3 is CASSLGLAGGPDTQYF. The CDR3 bases are TGCGCCAGCAGCTTGGGACTAGCGGGAGGACCAGATACGCAGTATTTT.

This chain connects TRBV28 to TRBJ1-1, with a possible D match to TRBD1 (6 bases). V lost 10 bases to trimming and J lost 1 base, with 10 bases between them. Germline CDR1 is MDHEN and CDR2 is SYDVKM. The CDR3 totals 12 residues. CDR3 DNA sequence: TGTGCCACACTACAGGGGAACACTGAAGCTTTCTTT. Translating gives CATLQGNTEAFF.

The chain uses TRBV6-6 and TRBJ1-5, with TRBD1 matching 7 bases. CDR1 and CDR2 from the germline V gene are MNHNY and SVGAGI (reference sequence). The CDR3 is 15 amino acids. V gave up 8 bases and J gave up 0 bases; unmatched junction bases: 7. DNA for the CDR3: TGTGCCAGCCGGGGGGGACAGTATAGCAATCAGCCCCAGCATTTT. It translates to CASRGGQYSNQPQHF.

The V and J genes are TRBV27 and TRBJ2-3, with D perhaps TRBD2 (6 bases). Germline V CDR1 and CDR2: MNHEY, SMNVEV (reference sequence). CDR3 length equals 13 residues. The V gene lost 4 bases and the J gene lost 4 bases, with 9 bases spanning the gap. The CDR3 loop reads CASSWRGADTQYF. CDR3 nucleotides: TGTGCCAGCAGTTGGAGGGGTGCAGATACGCAGTATTTT.